There are a few counts of the clone carrying this TCR beta chain. Antigen unknown. This CDR3 has 13 residues. The junction had 5 bases not matched to a gene; V was cut back by 5 bases and J by 5 bases. Germline V gives CDR1 MNHNS, CDR2 SASEGT. This sample is part of a study of T-cell reconstitution after alpha-beta-depleted transplantation in children. Regarding the study as a whole: Counts and diversity of T cells one year after transplant came mostly from newly produced T cells.

Preparing the TCRbeta library involved the use of unique molecular identifiers. TCRdb reprocessed the PCR reads via MiXCR and lists one record per CDR3 protein. Here the sample spans fewer than 700,000 distinct CDR3 sequences, 10% to 15% being singletons. Specimen: PBMCs, mostly from graft donor cells, collected 360 days after TCRalphabeta/CD19-depleted stem cell transplant. The V call is TRBV6-1, the J call TRBJ1-2; 7 bases match TRBD1. The TCR was taken from a male patient between 10 and 17 years old who had a stem cell transplant for acute myeloid leukemia, so the T cells may come from the graft donor. The CDR3, as DNA: TGTGCCAGCAGTCCCCGGGGACAGTATGGCTACACCTTC. Translating gives CASSPRGQYGYTF.